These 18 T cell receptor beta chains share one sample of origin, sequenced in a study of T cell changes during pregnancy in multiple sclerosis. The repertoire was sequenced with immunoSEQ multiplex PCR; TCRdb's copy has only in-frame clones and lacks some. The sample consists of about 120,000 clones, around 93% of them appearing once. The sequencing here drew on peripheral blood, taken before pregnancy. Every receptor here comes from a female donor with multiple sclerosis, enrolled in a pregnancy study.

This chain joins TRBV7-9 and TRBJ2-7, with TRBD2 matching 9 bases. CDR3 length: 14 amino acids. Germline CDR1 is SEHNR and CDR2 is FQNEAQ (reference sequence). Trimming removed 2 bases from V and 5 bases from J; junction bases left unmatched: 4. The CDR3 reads CASSLSGGWDEQYF. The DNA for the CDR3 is TGTGCCAGCAGCTTAAGCGGGGGGTGGGACGAGCAGTACTTC.

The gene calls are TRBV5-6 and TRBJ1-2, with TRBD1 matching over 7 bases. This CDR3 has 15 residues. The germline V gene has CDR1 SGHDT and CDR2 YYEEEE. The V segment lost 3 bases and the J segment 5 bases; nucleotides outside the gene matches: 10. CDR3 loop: CASSSPGQVYYGYTF. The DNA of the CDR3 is TGTGCCAGCAGCTCCCCAGGACAGGTCTATTATGGCTACACCTTC.

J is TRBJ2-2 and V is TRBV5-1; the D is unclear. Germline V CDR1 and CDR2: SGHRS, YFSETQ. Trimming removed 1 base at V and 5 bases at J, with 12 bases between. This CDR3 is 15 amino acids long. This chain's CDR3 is CASSLSISGTGELFF. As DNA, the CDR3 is TGCGCCAGCAGCTTGTCGATCTCGGGTACCGGGGAGCTGTTTTTT.

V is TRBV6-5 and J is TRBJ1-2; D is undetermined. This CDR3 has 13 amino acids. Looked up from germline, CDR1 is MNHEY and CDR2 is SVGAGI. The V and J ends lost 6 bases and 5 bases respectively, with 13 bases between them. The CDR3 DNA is TGTGCCAGCAGCCAGGCTGGGCTGTATGGCTACACCTTC. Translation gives CASSQAGLYGYTF.

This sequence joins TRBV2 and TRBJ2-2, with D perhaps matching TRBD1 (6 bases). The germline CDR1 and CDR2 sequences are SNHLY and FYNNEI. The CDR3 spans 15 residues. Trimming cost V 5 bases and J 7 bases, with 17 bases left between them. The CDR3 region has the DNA TGTGCCAGCAGTCGTCCGACAGGTTCCGTCGGGGAGCTGTTTTTT. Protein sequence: CASSRPTGSVGELFF.

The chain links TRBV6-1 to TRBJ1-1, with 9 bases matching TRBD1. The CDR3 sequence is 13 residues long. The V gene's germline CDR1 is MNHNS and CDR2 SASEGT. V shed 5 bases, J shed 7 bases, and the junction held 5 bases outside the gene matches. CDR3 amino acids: CASSRDRVDEAFF. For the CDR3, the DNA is TGTGCCAGCAGTCGGGACAGGGTGGATGAAGCTTTCTTT.

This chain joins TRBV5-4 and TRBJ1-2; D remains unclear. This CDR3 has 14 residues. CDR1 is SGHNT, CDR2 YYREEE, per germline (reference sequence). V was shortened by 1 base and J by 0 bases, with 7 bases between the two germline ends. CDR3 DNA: TGTGCCAGCAGCTTGACGGCGGCTAACTATGGCTACACCTTC. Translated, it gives CASSLTAANYGYTF.

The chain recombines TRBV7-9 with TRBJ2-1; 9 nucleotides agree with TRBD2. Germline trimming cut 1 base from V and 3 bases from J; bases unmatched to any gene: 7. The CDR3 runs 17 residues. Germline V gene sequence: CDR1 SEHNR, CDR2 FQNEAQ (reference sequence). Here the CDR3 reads CASSLVSGTSSYNEQFF. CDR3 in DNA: TGTGCCAGCAGCTTAGTTTCCGGGACTAGCAGCTACAATGAGCAGTTCTTC.

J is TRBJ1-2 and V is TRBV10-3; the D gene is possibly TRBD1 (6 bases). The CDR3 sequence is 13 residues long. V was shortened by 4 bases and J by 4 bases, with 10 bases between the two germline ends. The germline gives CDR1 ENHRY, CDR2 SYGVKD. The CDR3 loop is CAISGDTGYGYTF. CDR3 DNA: TGTGCCATCAGTGGGGACACGGGCTATGGCTACACCTTC.

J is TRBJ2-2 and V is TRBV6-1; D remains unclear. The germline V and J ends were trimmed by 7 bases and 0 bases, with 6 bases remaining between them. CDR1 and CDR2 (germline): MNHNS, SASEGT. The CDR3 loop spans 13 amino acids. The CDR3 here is CASIQANTGELFF. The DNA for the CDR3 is TGTGCCAGCATCCAGGCGAACACCGGGGAGCTGTTTTTT.

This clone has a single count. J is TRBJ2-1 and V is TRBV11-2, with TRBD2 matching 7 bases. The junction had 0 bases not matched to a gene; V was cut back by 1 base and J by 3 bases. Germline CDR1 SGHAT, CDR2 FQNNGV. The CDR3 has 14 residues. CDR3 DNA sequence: TGTGCCAGCAGCTTAGGGACTAGCTACAATGAGCAGTTCTTC. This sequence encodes CASSLGTSYNEQFF.

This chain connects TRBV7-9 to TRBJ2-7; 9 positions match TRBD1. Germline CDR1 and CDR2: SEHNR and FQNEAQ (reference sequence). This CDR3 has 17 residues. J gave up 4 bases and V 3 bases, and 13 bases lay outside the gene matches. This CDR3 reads CASSFPTTGGDAYEQYF. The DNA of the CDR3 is TGTGCCAGCAGCTTCCCTACAACAGGGGGCGATGCATACGAGCAGTACTTC.

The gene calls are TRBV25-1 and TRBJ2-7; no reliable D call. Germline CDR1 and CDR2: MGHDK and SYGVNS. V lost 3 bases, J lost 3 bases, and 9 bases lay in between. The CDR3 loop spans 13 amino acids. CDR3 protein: CASSDRVSYEQYF. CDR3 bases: TGTGCCAGCAGTGACCGGGTAAGCTACGAGCAGTACTTC.

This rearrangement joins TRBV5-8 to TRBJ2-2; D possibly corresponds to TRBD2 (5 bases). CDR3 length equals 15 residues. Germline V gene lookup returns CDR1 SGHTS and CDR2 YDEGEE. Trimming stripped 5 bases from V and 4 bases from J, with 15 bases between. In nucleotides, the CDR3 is TGTGCCAGCAGATCGTCTAGCACGGGCACCGGGGAGCTGTTTTTT. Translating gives CASRSSSTGTGELFF. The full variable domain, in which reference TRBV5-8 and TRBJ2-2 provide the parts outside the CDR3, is EAGVTQSPTHLIKTRGQQATLRCSPISGHTSVYWYQQALGLGLQFLLWYDEGEERNRGNFPPRFSGRQFPNYSSELNVNALELEDSALYLCASRSSSTGTGELFFGEGSRLTVL.

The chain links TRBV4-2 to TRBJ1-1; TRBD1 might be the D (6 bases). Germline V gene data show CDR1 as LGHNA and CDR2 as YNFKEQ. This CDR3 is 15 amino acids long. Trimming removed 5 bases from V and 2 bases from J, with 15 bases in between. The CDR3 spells CASSLFGGLNTEAFF. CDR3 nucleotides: TGTGCCAGCAGCTTGTTTGGGGGCCTCAACACTGAAGCTTTCTTT.

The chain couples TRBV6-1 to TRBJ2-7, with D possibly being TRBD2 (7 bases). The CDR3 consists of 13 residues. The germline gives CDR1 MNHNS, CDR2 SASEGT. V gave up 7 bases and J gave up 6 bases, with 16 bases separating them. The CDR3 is CASIGGAGVEQYF. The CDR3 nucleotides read TGTGCCAGCATTGGGGGGGCTGGGGTCGAGCAGTACTTC.

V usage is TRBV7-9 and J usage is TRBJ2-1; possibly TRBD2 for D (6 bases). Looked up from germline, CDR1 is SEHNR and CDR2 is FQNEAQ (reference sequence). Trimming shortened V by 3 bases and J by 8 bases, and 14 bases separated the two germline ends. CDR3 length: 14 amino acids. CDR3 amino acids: CASSLGGPRDEQFF. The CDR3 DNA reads TGTGCCAGCAGCTTGGGAGGTCCCCGGGATGAGCAGTTCTTC. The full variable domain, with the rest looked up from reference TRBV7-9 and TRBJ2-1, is DTGVSQNPRHKITKRGQNVTFRCDPISEHNRLYWYRQTLGQGPEFLTYFQNEAQLEKSRLLSDRFSAERPKGSFSTLEIQRTEQGDSAMYLCASSLGGPRDEQFFGPGTRLTVL.

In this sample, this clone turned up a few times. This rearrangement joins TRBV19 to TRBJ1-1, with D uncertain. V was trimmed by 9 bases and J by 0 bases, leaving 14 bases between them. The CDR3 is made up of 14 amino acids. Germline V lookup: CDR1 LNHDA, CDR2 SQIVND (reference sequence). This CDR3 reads CASRGGVVNTEAFF. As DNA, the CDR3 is TGTGCCAGCCGAGGAGGAGTGGTGAACACTGAAGCTTTCTTT.